The T cell receptor beta chain described here comes from a study of blood T cell repertoires in COVID-19. The germline CDR1 and CDR2 sequences are MGHRA and YSYEKL. CDR3 length equals 15 residues. V dropped 0 bases and J dropped 6 bases, with 12 bases sitting between them. Two consecutive negative NP/OP PCR tests, clearance, or resolved symptoms defined Cohort 3 recovery. How the authors handled the data: Amplified reference gene primers provided the basis for estimating nucleated cell counts. Repertoires were generated with immunoSEQ multiplex PCR, while TCRdb's copy carries only in-frame clones and drops some. D and trimming come from the DNA, and the V and J calls and clone size come from that table. This table has approximately 140,000 clones, 86% appearing once.

The sequencing sample was made of PBMCs or T cells enriched from blood (not recorded which). The rearrangement joins TRBV4-1 to TRBJ1-5; tentative D call: TRBD1 (6 bases). This TCR came from a woman between 50 and 59 years old who had recovered from COVID-19. The CDR3 coding sequence is TGCGCCAGCAGCCAAGATGGGGGGGCGGGTCAGCCCCAGCATTTT. Its translation: CASSQDGGAGQPQHF.